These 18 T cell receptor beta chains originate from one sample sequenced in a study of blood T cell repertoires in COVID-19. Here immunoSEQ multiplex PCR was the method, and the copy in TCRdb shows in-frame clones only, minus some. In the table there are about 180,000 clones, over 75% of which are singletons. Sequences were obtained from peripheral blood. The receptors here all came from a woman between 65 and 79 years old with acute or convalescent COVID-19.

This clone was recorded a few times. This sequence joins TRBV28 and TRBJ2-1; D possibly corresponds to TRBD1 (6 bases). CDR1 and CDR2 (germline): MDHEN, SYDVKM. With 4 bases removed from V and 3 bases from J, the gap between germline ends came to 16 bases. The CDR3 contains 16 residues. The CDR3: CASSSPSGGLYNEQFF. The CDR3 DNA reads TGTGCCAGCAGTTCCCCGAGTGGGGGCCTCTACAATGAGCAGTTCTTC.

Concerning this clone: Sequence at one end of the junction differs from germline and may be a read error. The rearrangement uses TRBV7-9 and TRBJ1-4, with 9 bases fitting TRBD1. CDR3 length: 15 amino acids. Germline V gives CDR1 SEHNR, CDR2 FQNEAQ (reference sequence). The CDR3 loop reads CASSVAGQGNEKLFF. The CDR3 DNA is TGTGCCAGCAGCGTAGCGGGACAGGGAAATGAAAAACTGTTTTTT. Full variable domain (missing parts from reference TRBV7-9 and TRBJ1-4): DTGVSQNPRHKITKRGQNVTFRCDPISEHNRLYWYRQTLGQGPEFLTYFQNEAQLEKSRLLSDRFSAERPKGSFSTLEIQRTEQGDSAMYLCASSVAGQGNEKLFFGSGTQLSVL.

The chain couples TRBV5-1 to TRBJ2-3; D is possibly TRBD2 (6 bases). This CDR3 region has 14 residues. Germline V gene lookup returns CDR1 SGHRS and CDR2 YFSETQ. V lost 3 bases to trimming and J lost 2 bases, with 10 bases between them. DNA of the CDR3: TGCGCCAGCAGCTCCGCGGGACTCACAGATACGCAGTATTTT. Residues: CASSSAGLTDTQYF.

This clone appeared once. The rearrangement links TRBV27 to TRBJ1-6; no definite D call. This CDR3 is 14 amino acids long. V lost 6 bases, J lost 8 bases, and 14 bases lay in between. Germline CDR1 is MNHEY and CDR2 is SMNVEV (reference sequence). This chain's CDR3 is CASRPQGRDSPLHF. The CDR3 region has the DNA TGTGCCAGCAGACCGCAAGGGAGGGATTCACCCCTCCACTTT.

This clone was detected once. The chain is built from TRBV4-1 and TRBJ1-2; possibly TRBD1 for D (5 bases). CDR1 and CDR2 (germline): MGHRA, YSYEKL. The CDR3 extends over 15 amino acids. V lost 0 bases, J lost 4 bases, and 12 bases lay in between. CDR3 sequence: CASSQDNGGVYGYTF. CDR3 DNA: TGCGCCAGCAGCCAAGATAATGGGGGGGTCTATGGCTACACCTTC.

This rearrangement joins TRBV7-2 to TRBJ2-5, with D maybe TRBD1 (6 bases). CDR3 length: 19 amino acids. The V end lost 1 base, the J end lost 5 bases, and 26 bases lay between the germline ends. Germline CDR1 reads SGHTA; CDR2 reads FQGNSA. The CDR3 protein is CASSLGFSTIDRQRETQYF. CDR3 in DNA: TGTGCCAGCAGCTTAGGGTTTAGTACGATCGACAGGCAGAGGGAGACCCAGTACTTC.

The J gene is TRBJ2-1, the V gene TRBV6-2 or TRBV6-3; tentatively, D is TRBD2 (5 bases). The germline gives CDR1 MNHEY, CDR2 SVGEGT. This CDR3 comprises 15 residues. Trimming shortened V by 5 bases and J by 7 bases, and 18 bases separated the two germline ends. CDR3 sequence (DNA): TGTGCCAGCAGTCCAGACACCTCGGGGTTTAATGAGCAGTTCTTC. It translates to CASSPDTSGFNEQFF.

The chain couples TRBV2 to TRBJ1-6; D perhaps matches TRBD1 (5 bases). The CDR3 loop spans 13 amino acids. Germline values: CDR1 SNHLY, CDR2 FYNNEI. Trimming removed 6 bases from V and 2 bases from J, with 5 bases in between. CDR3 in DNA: TGTGCCAGCAGGGACACCTATAATTCACCCCTCCACTTT. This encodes CASRDTYNSPLHF. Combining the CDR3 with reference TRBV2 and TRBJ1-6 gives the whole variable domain EPEVTQTPSHQVTQMGQEVILRCVPISNHLYFYWYRQILGQKVEFLVSFYNNEISEKSEIFDDQFSVERPDGSNFTLKIRSTKLEDSAMYFCASRDTYNSPLHFGNGTRLTVT.

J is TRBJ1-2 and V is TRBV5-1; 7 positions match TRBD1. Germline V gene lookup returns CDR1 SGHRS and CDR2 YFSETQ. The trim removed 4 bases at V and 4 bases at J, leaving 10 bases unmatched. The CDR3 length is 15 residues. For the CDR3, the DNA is TGCGCCAGCAGCGTTACAGGGGTAGGGGGCTATGGCTACACCTTC. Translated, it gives CASSVTGVGGYGYTF.

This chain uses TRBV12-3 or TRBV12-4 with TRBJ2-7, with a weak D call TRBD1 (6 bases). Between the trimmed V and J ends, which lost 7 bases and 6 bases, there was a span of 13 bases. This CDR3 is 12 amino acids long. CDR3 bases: TGTGCCAGCACCGAGACAGGTGGCGAGCAGTACTTC. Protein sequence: CASTETGGEQYF.

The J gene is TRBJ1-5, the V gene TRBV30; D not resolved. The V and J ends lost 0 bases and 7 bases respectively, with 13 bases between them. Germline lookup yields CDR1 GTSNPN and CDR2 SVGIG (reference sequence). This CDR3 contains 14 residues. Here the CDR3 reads CAWSVLSQEQPQHF. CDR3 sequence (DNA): TGTGCCTGGAGTGTACTTTCCCAGGAACAGCCCCAGCATTTT. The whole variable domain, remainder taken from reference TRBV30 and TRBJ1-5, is SQTIHQWPATLVQPVGSPLSLECTVEGTSNPNLYWYRQAAGRGLQLLFYSVGIGQISSEVPQNLSASRPQDRQFILSSKKLLLSDSGFYLCAWSVLSQEQPQHFGDGTRLSIL.

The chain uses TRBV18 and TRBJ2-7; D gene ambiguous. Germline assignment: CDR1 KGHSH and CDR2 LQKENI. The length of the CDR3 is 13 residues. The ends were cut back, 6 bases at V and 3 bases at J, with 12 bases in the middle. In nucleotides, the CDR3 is TGTGCCAGCTCCCCGCCGGCGGACTACGAGCAGTACTTC. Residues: CASSPPADYEQYF.

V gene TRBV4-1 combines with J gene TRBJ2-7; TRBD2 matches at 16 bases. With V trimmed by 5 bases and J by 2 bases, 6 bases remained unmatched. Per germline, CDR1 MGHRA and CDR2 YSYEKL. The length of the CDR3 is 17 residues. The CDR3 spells CASSSGLAGGKPYEQYF. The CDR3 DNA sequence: TGCGCCAGCAGCTCGGGACTAGCGGGAGGGAAACCCTACGAGCAGTACTTC.

The DNA of the CDR3 is TGCGCCAGCAGCCAAGATCCCCGCACAGGTACCTACGAGCAGTACTTC. Translation gives CASSQDPRTGTYEQYF. The chain links TRBV4-1 to TRBJ2-7; maybe TRBD1 (5 bases). Germline-derived CDR1 and CDR2 are MGHRA and YSYEKL. The V gene lost 0 bases and the J gene lost 2 bases, with 14 bases spanning the gap. The CDR3 is 16 amino acids.

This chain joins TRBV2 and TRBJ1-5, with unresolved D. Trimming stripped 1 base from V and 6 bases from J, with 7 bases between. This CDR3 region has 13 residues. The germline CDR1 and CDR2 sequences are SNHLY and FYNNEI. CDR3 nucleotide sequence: TGTGCCAGCAGTGAAGGGTCGGTTCAGCCCCAGCATTTT. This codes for CASSEGSVQPQHF.

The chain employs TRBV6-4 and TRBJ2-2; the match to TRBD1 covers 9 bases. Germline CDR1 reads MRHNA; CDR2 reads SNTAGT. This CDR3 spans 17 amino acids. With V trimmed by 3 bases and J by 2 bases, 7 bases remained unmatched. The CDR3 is CASSEGGQGINTGELFF. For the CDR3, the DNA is TGTGCCAGCAGTGAAGGAGGACAGGGGATTAACACCGGGGAGCTGTTTTTT.

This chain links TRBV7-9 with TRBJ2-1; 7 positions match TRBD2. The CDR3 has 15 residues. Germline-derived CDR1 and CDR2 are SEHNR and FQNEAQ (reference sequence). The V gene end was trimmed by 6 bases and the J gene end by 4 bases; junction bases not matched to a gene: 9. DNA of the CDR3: TGTGCCAGCAGTCGGGTAAGCGGGATTTACAATGAGCAGTTCTTC. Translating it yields CASSRVSGIYNEQFF.

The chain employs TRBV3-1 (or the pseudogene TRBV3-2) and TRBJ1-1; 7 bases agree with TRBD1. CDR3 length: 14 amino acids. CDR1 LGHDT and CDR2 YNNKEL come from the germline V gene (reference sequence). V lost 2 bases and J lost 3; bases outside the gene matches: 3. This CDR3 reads CASSQRTGYTEAFF. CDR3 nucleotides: TGTGCCAGCAGCCAACGGACAGGTTACACTGAAGCTTTCTTT.